The 30 T cell receptor beta chains below all came from one sample that was sequenced in a study of cytomegalovirus exposure and HLA in healthy donors. Both 60 Vbeta primers and 13 Jbeta primers went into the PCR. Clones were read by immunoSEQ multiplex PCR, and TCRdb kept only the in-frame ones, dropping some. The sample carries about 90,000 clones, just under 70% recorded once. Specimen: PBMCs. All receptors derive from a woman between 50 and 59 years old in good health and CMV-seropositive.

This sequence joins TRBV5-1 and TRBJ1-6, with D unresolved. Germline CDR1 and CDR2: SGHRS and YFSETQ. This CDR3 has 15 amino acids. The V end lost 0 bases, the J end lost 0 bases, and 4 bases lay between the germline ends. CDR3 sequence reads: CASSLGSSYNSPLHF. CDR3 DNA sequence: TGCGCCAGCAGCTTGGGGAGCTCCTATAATTCACCCCTCCACTTT.

The chain carries TRBV7-3 and TRBJ2-2; a weak D match, TRBD1 (6 bases). Trimming took 5 bases from V and 4 from J, leaving 17 bases between them. There are 16 residues in the CDR3. Germline CDR1 reads SGHTA; CDR2 reads FQGTGA. CDR3: CASSEGSLQGTGELFF. CDR3 bases: TGTGCCAGCAGCGAAGGGTCGTTACAGGGCACCGGGGAGCTGTTTTTT.

About this clone itself: Within the sample, other DNA sequences also encode this same CDR3. CDR3 amino acids: CASSPRGNTEAFF. In DNA, the CDR3 is TGTGCCAGCAGCCCCAGGGGGAACACTGAAGCTTTCTTT. V gene TRBV7-9 combines with J gene TRBJ1-1; tentative D call: TRBD1 (6 bases). Germline V gene data show CDR1 as SEHNR and CDR2 as FQNEAQ (reference sequence). Between the trimmed V and J ends, which lost 5 bases and 1 base, there was a span of 8 bases. The CDR3 extends over 13 amino acids.

The chain combines TRBV11-2 with TRBJ2-5; 12 bases map to TRBD2. The CDR3 extends over 15 amino acids. Germline V gene sequence: CDR1 SGHAT, CDR2 FQNNGV. The ends lost 5 bases at V and 5 bases at J; junction bases unmatched: 6. CDR3 coding DNA: TGTGCCAGCAGCCTTACTAGCGGGAGGAACGAGACCCAGTACTTC. As protein: CASSLTSGRNETQYF.

The chain carries TRBV28 and TRBJ1-5; 12 bases are a match to TRBD1. Germline assignment: CDR1 MDHEN and CDR2 SYDVKM. The junction had 10 bases not matched to a gene; V was cut back by 10 bases and J by 0 bases. The length of the CDR3 is 17 residues. The CDR3 loop reads CATKPGQGAVSNQPQHF. CDR3 coding DNA: TGTGCCACCAAACCGGGACAGGGGGCGGTTAGCAATCAGCCCCAGCATTTT.

The V gene is TRBV6-1, the J gene TRBJ1-5, with 10 bases fitting TRBD1. This CDR3 region has 13 residues. The germline CDR1 and CDR2 sequences are MNHNS and SASEGT. V gave up 7 bases and J gave up 5 bases; unmatched junction bases: 2. Here the CDR3 reads CASKDRGDQPQHF. The CDR3 bases are TGTGCCAGCAAGGACAGGGGGGATCAGCCCCAGCATTTT.

V is TRBV10-3 and J is TRBJ1-3; 10 positions match TRBD1. Germline V gene lookup returns CDR1 ENHRY and CDR2 SYGVKD. V was clipped by 7 bases and J by 2 bases; unmatched bases: 2. This CDR3 comprises 14 residues. In nucleotides, the CDR3 is TGTGCCATCATGGGGACAGGGGCTGGAAACACCATATATTTT. It codes for CAIMGTGAGNTIYF.

This chain links TRBV5-1 with TRBJ2-7; D unclear. Germline values: CDR1 SGHRS, CDR2 YFSETQ. The CDR3 runs to 14 residues. The V and J ends lost 4 bases and 6 bases respectively, with 17 bases between them. The chain's CDR3 is CASSLGQEVSEQYF. In nucleotides, the CDR3 is TGCGCCAGCAGCCTAGGCCAAGAGGTAAGCGAGCAGTACTTC.

The chain employs TRBV28 and TRBJ2-1; 11 positions match TRBD2. The V and J ends lost 6 bases and 5 bases, in that order; junction bases with no gene match: 3. The CDR3 consists of 14 residues. Germline V gives CDR1 MDHEN, CDR2 SYDVKM. The CDR3 here is CASSPTSGNNEQFF. The CDR3 DNA follows: TGTGCCAGCAGCCCGACTAGCGGGAACAATGAGCAGTTCTTC.

The J gene is TRBJ2-1, the V gene TRBV18, with TRBD2 matching 12 bases. Trimming took 3 bases from V and 0 from J; bases not matched to a gene: 6. The V gene's germline CDR1 is KGHSH and CDR2 LQKENI. CDR3 length: 18 amino acids. Written as DNA, the CDR3 is TGTGCCAGCTCACCCCCGGGACTAGCGGGCGGCTCCTACAATGAGCAGTTCTTC. The encoded protein is CASSPPGLAGGSYNEQFF.

The chain has TRBV5-4 and TRBJ2-7; TRBD1 matches 9 bases. The CDR3 covers 16 residues. The J segment lost 0 bases and the V segment lost 3 bases, leaving 7 bases of the junction unmatched. The germline CDR1 and CDR2 sequences are SGHNT and YYREEE (reference sequence). CDR3: CASSSSGTGLSYEQYF. The CDR3, as DNA: TGTGCCAGCAGCTCATCCGGGACAGGGCTCTCCTACGAGCAGTACTTC. The complete variable domain, with remaining parts taken from reference TRBV5-4 and TRBJ2-7, reads ETGVTQSPTHLIKTRGQQVTLRCSSQSGHNTVSWYQQALGQGPQFIFQYYREEENGRGNFPPRFSGLQFPNYSSELNVNALELDDSALYLCASSSSGTGLSYEQYFGPGTRLTVT.

This chain links TRBV9 with TRBJ2-2; 8 positions agree with TRBD1. The V and J ends lost 4 bases and 1 base, in that order; junction bases with no gene match: 6. The length of the CDR3 is 16 residues. CDR1 SGDLS and CDR2 YYNGEE come from the germline V gene. The CDR3 region is CASSFGTGLNTGELFF. The DNA of the CDR3 is TGTGCCAGCAGCTTCGGGACAGGACTGAACACCGGGGAGCTGTTTTTT.

This clone has a handful of counts. V is TRBV18 and J is TRBJ2-2; D gene uncertain. With 0 bases removed from V and 5 bases from J, the gap between germline ends came to 7 bases. This CDR3 contains 14 residues. Germline V gene data show CDR1 as KGHSH and CDR2 as LQKENI. The CDR3 coding sequence is TGTGCCAGCTCACCACCTCCTTATACCGGGGAGCTGTTTTTT. Residues: CASSPPPYTGELFF.

This clone showed up just once. The CDR3: CASSSASGITGELFF. DNA for the CDR3: TGTGCCAGCAGCTCCGCTAGCGGGATCACCGGGGAGCTGTTTTTT. The V call is TRBV7-2, the J call TRBJ2-2; 9 positions match TRBD2. CDR3 length: 15 residues. Germline CDR1 reads SGHTA; CDR2 reads FQGNSA. V dropped 4 bases and J dropped 4; count of bases not matched to a gene: 4.

About this clone itself: The junction and the germline gene differ at one end; a read error may be behind it. V is TRBV7-2 and J is TRBJ1-2; unclear D gene. The CDR3 is 17 residues long. Per germline, CDR1 SGHTA and CDR2 FQGNSA. CDR3 in amino acids: CAGSLVPPISGNYGYTF. The CDR3 DNA reads TGTGCCGGCAGCTTAGTGCCTCCCATCTCAGGAAACTATGGCTACACCTTC.

This chain uses TRBV9 with TRBJ1-1, with TRBD1 identical over 10 bases. CDR1 SGDLS and CDR2 YYNGEE come from the germline V gene. J gave up 5 bases and V 5 bases, and 9 bases lay outside the gene matches. The CDR3 has 15 residues. CDR3 protein: CASSQGVGQGTEAFF. DNA for the CDR3: TGTGCCAGCAGTCAGGGGGTGGGACAGGGGACTGAAGCTTTCTTT. The full variable domain, rest sourced from reference TRBV9 and TRBJ1-1, is DSGVTQTPKHLITATGQRVTLRCSPRSGDLSVYWYQQSLDQGLQFLIQYYNGEERAKGNILERFSAQQFPDLHSELNLSSLELGDSALYFCASSQGVGQGTEAFFGQGTRLTVV.

This chain joins TRBV18 and TRBJ1-3; D gene ambiguous. Germline CDR1 is KGHSH and CDR2 is LQKENI. Between the trimmed V and J ends, which lost 0 bases and 4 bases, there was a span of 10 bases. The CDR3 loop spans 15 amino acids. In nucleotides, the CDR3 is TGTGCCAGCTCACCACCGACGGGAGTCGGAAACACCATATATTTT. Its translation is CASSPPTGVGNTIYF.

This clone turned up a few times. V and J are TRBV28 and TRBJ1-4; 9 bases match TRBD1. Germline trimming cut 6 bases from V and 5 bases from J; bases unmatched to any gene: 7. The germline gives CDR1 MDHEN, CDR2 SYDVKM. The CDR3 length is 15 residues. CDR3: CASRFPTGGNEKLFF. CDR3 bases: TGTGCCAGCAGGTTCCCGACAGGGGGGAATGAAAAACTGTTTTTT.

The V and J genes are TRBV28 and TRBJ2-7; D is unclear. CDR1 is MDHEN, CDR2 SYDVKM, per germline. This CDR3 comprises 14 residues. Trimming removed 3 bases from V and 6 bases from J, with 15 bases in between. The CDR3 DNA reads TGTGCCAGCAGTTTCTTACAGACCCTCCGCGAGCAGTACTTC. Translated, it gives CASSFLQTLREQYF.

The chain couples TRBV5-1 to TRBJ2-1; weak D call: TRBD2 (6 bases). The CDR3 extends over 14 amino acids. Germline loops: CDR1 SGHRS, CDR2 YFSETQ. Trimming shortened V by 4 bases and J by 5 bases, and 13 bases separated the two germline ends. CDR3 residues: CASSGGTTHNEQFF. The DNA for the CDR3 is TGCGCCAGCAGCGGGGGGACCACCCACAATGAGCAGTTCTTC.

The rearrangement links TRBV30 to TRBJ2-2; 7 positions match TRBD1. The trim removed 1 base at V and 4 bases at J, leaving 3 bases unmatched. Germline values: CDR1 GTSNPN, CDR2 SVGIG (reference sequence). CDR3 length: 14 residues. The DNA of the CDR3 is TGTGCCTGGAGTGGGCAGGGGGTCACCGGGGAGCTGTTTTTT. It is translated as CAWSGQGVTGELFF.

The V call is TRBV4-1, the J call TRBJ2-7; TRBD2 is a possible D gene (6 bases). Germline CDR1 and CDR2: MGHRA and YSYEKL. V lost 0 bases and J 6 bases, leaving 18 bases between the germline ends. This CDR3 contains 16 residues. The CDR3: CASSQEGEAAVGEQYF. Here the CDR3 DNA reads TGCGCCAGCAGCCAAGAAGGGGAGGCAGCTGTGGGCGAGCAGTACTTC.

This chain links TRBV14 with TRBJ2-1; 7 nucleotides line up with TRBD2. Germline CDR1 SGHDN, CDR2 FVKESK. V was pared by 6 bases and J by 7 bases, with 12 bases of the junction left unmatched. This CDR3 is 15 amino acids long. CDR3 DNA: TGTGCCAGCAGATACACAAGGGCGGGGGTGAATGAGCAGTTCTTC. Amino acid sequence: CASRYTRAGVNEQFF.

The chain combines TRBV2 with TRBJ1-3; a weak D match, TRBD1 (6 bases). The germline V gene has CDR1 SNHLY and CDR2 FYNNEI. V was trimmed by 6 bases and J by 1 base, leaving 13 bases between them. This CDR3 comprises 15 residues. The CDR3 coding sequence is TGTGCCAGCAGCAGGCCGGACAGATCTGGAAACACCATATATTTT. Protein product: CASSRPDRSGNTIYF.

This clone was seen only once. This chain uses TRBV6-1 with TRBJ1-5; 12 nucleotides match TRBD1. J gave up 6 bases and V 6 bases, and 6 bases lay outside the gene matches. CDR3 size: 15 residues. Germline values: CDR1 MNHNS, CDR2 SASEGT. DNA for the CDR3: TGTGCCAGCAGCGCCGGGACAGGGGGCAGTCAGCCCCAGCATTTT. Residues: CASSAGTGGSQPQHF.

Only a few counts were recorded for this clone. The chain employs TRBV18 and TRBJ1-3; possibly TRBD1 for D (5 bases). The germline gives CDR1 KGHSH, CDR2 LQKENI. This CDR3 spans 18 amino acids. Trimming shortened V by 1 base and J by 0 bases, and 16 bases separated the two germline ends. CDR3 region: CASSPRTVDSRSGNTIYF. CDR3 coding DNA: TGTGCCAGCTCACCACGTACAGTAGACAGCCGCTCTGGAAACACCATATATTTT.

This clone was observed once. CDR3 sequence (DNA): TGTGCCAGCAGTTCGACTAGCCGTACACATTCCTACGAGCAGTACTTC. It translates to CASSSTSRTHSYEQYF. V is TRBV28 and J is TRBJ2-7; 7 bases fit TRBD2. CDR1 is MDHEN and CDR2 is SYDVKM in the germline V gene. Trimming at V came to 4 bases and at J to 1 base, leaving 10 bases not matched to a gene. The CDR3 is 16 residues long.

The chain employs TRBV19 and TRBJ1-2; D not certain. The V end lost 7 bases, the J end lost 8 bases, and 23 bases lay between the germline ends. This CDR3 contains 15 residues. CDR1 LNHDA and CDR2 SQIVND come from the germline V gene (reference sequence). The CDR3 DNA reads as TGTGCCAGTACAACCGGGAGACTCGCATCCCACGGCTACACCTTC. It yields the protein CASTTGRLASHGYTF. The full variable domain, with the rest looked up from reference TRBV19 and TRBJ1-2, is DGGITQSPKYLFRKEGQNVTLSCEQNLNHDAMYWYRQDPGQGLRLIYYSQIVNDFQKGDIAEGYSVSREKKESFPLTVTSAQKNPTAFYLCASTTGRLASHGYTFGSGTRLTVV.

V and J are TRBV28 and TRBJ2-7; the match to TRBD1 covers 9 bases. The CDR3 is 14 amino acids. Trimming cost V 6 bases and J 10 bases; bases outside gene matches: 13. Germline CDR1 is MDHEN and CDR2 is SYDVKM. CDR3 sequence reads: CASRGQGQLLHQYF. Here the CDR3 DNA reads TGTGCCAGCAGGGGACAGGGACAGCTCCTGCACCAGTACTTC.

This chain links TRBV12-5 with TRBJ2-5; tentative D call: TRBD2 (6 bases). The assigned J gene may be wrong: the sequence end matches TRBJ2-7 better. The CDR3 length is 18 residues. The germline gives CDR1 LGHNT, CDR2 FRNRAP. CDR3 sequence (DNA): TGTGCTAGTGGTGGACCACTACCCCAACGACTAGTAACCTACGAGCAGTACTTC. Its translation: CASGGPLPQRLVTYEQYF.